The 17 T cell receptor beta chains below were found in one sample sequenced in a study of cytomegalovirus exposure and HLA in healthy donors. Primers included in the PCR were 60 Vbeta and 13 Jbeta primers. The method was immunoSEQ multiplex PCR; TCRdb's version includes in-frame clones alone and lacks a portion of them. The sample consists of under 150,000 clones, about 61% of them appearing once. The source material was PBMCs. The receptors were sampled from a man aged 18 to 29 in good health and CMV-seropositive.

The sample holds a few counts of this clone. The gene calls are TRBV5-1 and TRBJ1-1; possible D gene TRBD1, 5 bases. Germline assignment: CDR1 SGHRS and CDR2 YFSETQ. V was shortened by 4 bases and J by 8 bases, with 12 bases between the two germline ends. CDR3 length: 12 residues. In DNA, the CDR3 is TGCGCCAGCAGCATAGGGGACTTCGAAGCTTTCTTT. It codes for CASSIGDFEAFF.

This clone was observed a few times. In DNA form, the CDR3 reads TGTGCCAGCACTTTGCTAACCTACCAAGAGACCCAGTACTTC. This translates into CASTLLTYQETQYF. J is TRBJ2-5 and V is TRBV13; D uncertain. V was shortened by 7 bases and J by 0 bases, with 12 bases between the two germline ends. The CDR3 spans 14 residues. Looked up from germline, CDR1 is PRHDT and CDR2 is FYEKMQ (reference sequence).

This clone was seen just once. The J gene is TRBJ1-5, the V gene TRBV7-2; 7 bases line up with TRBD1. The germline V gene encodes CDR1 SGHTA and CDR2 FQGNSA. The CDR3 covers 15 residues. Losses at the gene ends were 5 bases for V and 5 bases for J; bases not matched to a gene: 9. CDR3 in amino acids: CASSLGGFIYQPQHF. The CDR3 DNA sequence: TGTGCCAGCAGCCTAGGGGGCTTTATCTATCAGCCCCAGCATTTT.

This clone was recorded a few times. V gene TRBV7-9 combines with J gene TRBJ1-4, with D perhaps TRBD1 (5 bases). The V gene lost 2 bases and the J gene lost 10 bases, with 14 bases spanning the gap. The length of the CDR3 is 14 residues. Germline CDR1 SEHNR, CDR2 FQNEAQ (reference sequence). The CDR3, as DNA: TGTGCCAGCAGCTTACCCCAGGCGGGGGGAAAACTGTTTTTT. Translating it yields CASSLPQAGGKLFF.

This chain links TRBV14 with TRBJ1-3, with TRBD1 as a possible D gene (5 bases). This CDR3 has 15 residues. Germline lookup yields CDR1 SGHDN and CDR2 FVKESK. Trimming pared 2 bases from V and 3 bases from J, leaving 11 bases between. DNA of the CDR3: TGTGCCAGCAGCCAACAGGGATCCAATGGAAACACCATATATTTT. This gives the protein CASSQQGSNGNTIYF. Drawing the rest from reference TRBV14 and TRBJ1-3, the complete variable domain is EAGVTQFPSHSVIEKGQTVTLRCDPISGHDNLYWYRRVMGKEIKFLLHFVKESKQDESGMPNNRFLAERTGGTYSTLKVQPAELEDSGVYFCASSQQGSNGNTIYFGEGSWLTVV.

This sequence joins TRBV18 and TRBJ1-6; 7 positions agree with TRBD1. Losses at the gene ends were 5 bases for V and 7 bases for J; bases not matched to a gene: 5. CDR3 size: 14 residues. Germline CDR1 and CDR2: KGHSH and LQKENI. DNA of the CDR3: TGTGCCAGCTCAACCGACAGGGCGAATTCACCCCTCCACTTT. Protein sequence: CASSTDRANSPLHF.

This clone was detected only a few times. The chain has TRBV28 and TRBJ2-5, with D uncertain. The CDR3 has 11 residues. The germline V gene encodes CDR1 MDHEN and CDR2 SYDVKM. V shed 7 bases and J shed 7 bases, with 10 bases lying between them. In nucleotides, the CDR3 is TGTGCCAGCACCCACCGGTGGACCCAGTACTTC. It encodes CASTHRWTQYF.

This sequence joins TRBV29-1 and TRBJ2-1; D is possibly TRBD1 (6 bases). V was cut by 6 bases and J by 6 bases, with 12 bases left in between. Germline-derived CDR1 and CDR2 are SQVTM and ANQGSEA. The CDR3 is made up of 12 amino acids. CDR3 nucleotides: TGCAGCGTCGTCCGGGACACCAATGAGCAGTTCTTC. Translation gives CSVVRDTNEQFF.

This chain links TRBV5-1 with TRBJ2-5; possible D gene TRBD2, 6 bases. This CDR3 has 17 residues. Looked up from germline, CDR1 is SGHRS and CDR2 is YFSETQ. Deletions cut 3 bases from V and 5 bases from J, with 23 bases between. The CDR3 nucleotides read TGCGCCAGCAGCTCCTCGTCCTCTTATTCAGGGAGGGAGACCCAGTACTTC. Translated: CASSSSSSYSGRETQYF.

The CDR3 here is CASSLGQGIPSTDTQYF. For the CDR3, the DNA is TGCGCCAGCAGCTTGGGACAGGGGATACCTAGCACAGATACGCAGTATTTT. The rearrangement uses TRBV5-1 and TRBJ2-3; 8 bases agree with TRBD1. Germline CDR1 SGHRS, CDR2 YFSETQ. Trimming removed 0 bases from V and 0 bases from J; junction bases left unmatched: 6. CDR3 length: 17 amino acids.

This chain links TRBV2 with TRBJ1-4; no reliable D call. Germline lookup yields CDR1 SNHLY and CDR2 FYNNEI. The CDR3 is 13 amino acids. Trimming left V 4 bases short and J 10 bases short, with 13 bases between. CDR3 protein: CASSVDYIGKLFF. The CDR3 DNA follows: TGTGCCAGCAGTGTAGATTATATTGGAAAACTGTTTTTT.

The rearrangement joins TRBV15 to TRBJ2-7, with a possible D match to TRBD2 (5 bases). CDR3 size: 15 residues. The germline V gene encodes CDR1 LNHNV and CDR2 YYDKDF (reference sequence). Trimming cost V 0 bases and J 5 bases, with 14 bases left between them. The CDR3 sequence: CATSRDRGAPNEQYF. The CDR3, as DNA: TGTGCCACCAGCAGAGATCGGGGTGCCCCCAACGAGCAGTACTTC.

Only a few counts were recorded for this clone. J is TRBJ1-1 and V is TRBV6-5; no clear D gene. CDR1 and CDR2 from the germline V gene are MNHEY and SVGAGI. The CDR3 totals 13 residues. Trimming took off 7 bases at V and 7 bases at J, with 16 bases between the two ends. The CDR3 sequence is CASTAPPRSEAFF. CDR3 in DNA: TGTGCCAGCACTGCGCCGCCTAGGAGTGAAGCTTTCTTT.

This chain connects TRBV13 to TRBJ2-1; a possible D gene is TRBD2 (6 bases). The ends were cut back, 4 bases at V and 3 bases at J, with 16 bases in the middle. The CDR3 totals 16 residues. The germline V gene has CDR1 PRHDT and CDR2 FYEKMQ (reference sequence). Here the CDR3 reads CASSSGGAGLYNEQFF. CDR3 nucleotides: TGTGCCAGCAGCTCCGGGGGAGCGGGTCTCTACAATGAGCAGTTCTTC.

CDR3 loop: CASSLSGGEQYF. In DNA, the CDR3 is TGTGCCAGCAGCCTTAGCGGCGGCGAGCAGTACTTC. This chain uses TRBV7-9 with TRBJ2-7; a possible D gene is TRBD2 (6 bases). The ends were cut back, 5 bases at V and 6 bases at J, with 11 bases in the middle. The CDR3 runs 12 residues. Germline V gives CDR1 SEHNR, CDR2 FQNEAQ (reference sequence).

The chain combines TRBV11-2 with TRBJ2-6; D is undetermined. Germline CDR1 is SGHAT and CDR2 is FQNNGV. The CDR3 has 15 residues. V lost 5 bases and J 0 bases, leaving 8 bases between the germline ends. CDR3 DNA sequence: TGTGCCAGCAGCGTAAGCAACTCTGGGGCCAACGTCCTGACTTTC. This sequence encodes CASSVSNSGANVLTF. Full variable domain (missing parts from reference TRBV11-2 and TRBJ2-6): EAGVAQSPRYKIIEKRQSVAFWCNPISGHATLYWYQQILGQGPKLLIQFQNNGVVDDSQLPKDRFSAERLKGVDSTLKIQPAKLEDSAVYLCASSVSNSGANVLTFGAGSRLTVL.

The V call is TRBV2, the J call TRBJ1-2; D not resolved. Trimming left V 4 bases short and J 2 bases short, with 17 bases between. Germline lookup yields CDR1 SNHLY and CDR2 FYNNEI. This CDR3 spans 16 amino acids. The DNA of the CDR3 is TGTGCCAGCAGTGCTCTTGGCCAGGTCCTAAACTATGGCTACACCTTC. It encodes CASSALGQVLNYGYTF.